The source of this TCR beta chain is a study of Ad26.COV2.S vaccination and SARS-CoV-2 variants. Study-level background: Administration of Ad26.COV2.S was intramuscular, either once or twice 56 days apart.

Broader study findings: Breadth, reportedly substantial, characterized the spike-specific CD8+ and CD4+ T cell responses after vaccination.

V was trimmed by 3 bases and J by 3 bases, leaving 12 bases between them. There are 15 residues in the CDR3. CDR1 and CDR2 from the germline V gene are MDHEN and SYDVKM. A remark on this clone: Its target is not known.

The protocol was immunoSEQ multiplex PCR, while the TCRdb copy is restricted to in-frame clones and leaves out a portion. The data show about 470,000 clones, with 80% to 95% seen just once and roughly 4.3% held by the top ten. Treatment: around 19 received Ad26.COV2.S at low or high dose, single or two shots; about 5 received placebo; per-sample allocation not given. Sample collection was performed on day 63 after the first vaccine or placebo injection. The study used a vaccine consisting of an Ad26 vector that expressed Wuhan-strain SARS-CoV-2 spike. This chain joins TRBV28 and TRBJ1-5; possibly TRBD1 for D (6 bases). The sample was peripheral blood, taken in a trial of Ad26.COV2.S vaccine versus placebo. This receptor was obtained from a person between 18 and 65 years old who received the Ad26.COV2.S COVID-19 vaccine or a placebo. DNA for the CDR3: TGTGCCAGCAGTTTCCTCCCGGGGGCCAATCAGCCCCAGCATTTT. Protein product: CASSFLPGANQPQHF.